These T cell receptor beta chains were read from a single sample in a study of T cells in Graves' hyperthyroidism and ophthalmopathy. From the multiplex PCR reads, TCRdb called clonotypes with MiXCR, one entry per CDR3 protein. This sample has fewer than 400,000 distinct CDR3 sequences, with over 12% found just once. The sequenced sample consisted of blood. These receptor sequences come from a man aged 50-60 years with Graves' ophthalmopathy. CDR3s leave out the opening cysteine and the closing phenylalanine or tryptophan.

V gene	J gene	CDR3 protein
TRBV5-1	TRBJ1-1	ASSSTGGFKVDTEAF
TRBV27	TRBJ2-1	ASSLYTYNEQF
TRBV2	TRBJ2-1	ASLPLGSGEQF
TRBV19	TRBJ1-2	ASSISKGLYYYGYT
TRBV7-2	TRBJ1-1	ASSWGVDRGTEAF
TRBV18	TRBJ2-5	ASSPVNSQETQY
TRBV11-2	TRBJ2-1	ASSLGGDSGPQF
TRBV11-2	TRBJ2-1	ASSLSSGSVVEQF
TRBV12-3/TRBV12-4	TRBJ1-6	ASSLRQGVNSPLH
TRBV29-1	TRBJ1-5	SVAENSSQPQH
TRBV10-3	TRBJ2-5	ATAQTGAGETQY
TRBV5-1	TRBJ2-5	ASSSGQGARETQY
TRBV30	TRBJ2-3	AWTQSTDTQY
TRBV30	TRBJ1-1	AWKMNTEAF
TRBV7-3	TRBJ2-2	ASSPTPGSNTGELF
TRBV11-2	TRBJ2-1	ASSFGGARNEQF
TRBV15	TRBJ1-5	ATSRDGYRQPQH
TRBV5-1	TRBJ2-7	ASSLGASEQY
TRBV30	TRBJ1-6	AWSQQGKSPLH
TRBV10-3	TRBJ2-5	AISDRVAEAQETQY
TRBV19	TRBJ2-7	ASSIRDSNEQY
TRBV5-1	TRBJ2-7	ASSLVGGDEQY
TRBV20-1	TRBJ1-6	SARGQGGNSPPH
TRBV9	TRBJ2-4	ASSTDSAKNIQY
TRBV3-1	TRBJ2-7	ASSQTDEAYEQY
TRBV20-1	TRBJ1-5	SAKRGSSGNQPQH
TRBV5-6	TRBJ2-5	ASSLAFTGQETQY
TRBV7-7	TRBJ1-6	ASSRDFTDNSPLH
TRBV24-1	TRBJ2-1	ATRPNTGQPAPYNEQF
TRBV7-9	TRBJ2-3	ASSQLPTGTDTQY
TRBV7-2	TRBJ1-2	ASSLEGQDRYGYT
TRBV10-3	TRBJ2-1	AISETSGTYNEQF
TRBV25-1	TRBJ1-2	ASKRGNYGYT
TRBV20-1	TRBJ2-7	SARPTGVTYEQY
TRBV10-3	TRBJ1-6	AISEETGDNSPLH
TRBV20-1	TRBJ2-1	SARAVVSNEQF
TRBV30	TRBJ2-5	AWSSSLQETQY
TRBV7-9	TRBJ1-6	ASSLALGNSPLH
TRBV9	TRBJ1-2	ASSVEGVYGYT
TRBV18	TRBJ2-2	ASSPRAGAKAGELF
TRBV2	TRBJ1-1	ASRDRVVTEAF